Below are 16 T cell receptor beta chains sequenced from a single sample in a study of blood T cell repertoires in COVID-19. TCRdb keeps only in-frame clones here, not all; method: immunoSEQ multiplex PCR. The table records 150,000 to 200,000 clones, about 85% of them present only once. The specimen sequenced was peripheral blood. The source is a woman aged 25 to 39 with active or convalescent COVID-19.

The chain links TRBV9 to TRBJ2-1; 7 bases line up with TRBD1. Per germline, CDR1 SGDLS and CDR2 YYNGEE. V shed 5 bases and J 1 base; nucleotides not matched to a gene: 6. The CDR3 extends over 15 amino acids. The CDR3 is CASSPTGSSYNEQFF. The CDR3 DNA is TGTGCCAGCAGTCCGACAGGGAGTTCCTACAATGAGCAGTTCTTC.

This chain joins TRBV10-3 and TRBJ1-6, with TRBD1 identical over 7 bases. Germline V gives CDR1 ENHRY, CDR2 SYGVKD. The junction had 5 bases not matched to a gene; V was cut back by 4 bases and J by 8 bases. The CDR3 extends over 14 amino acids. Here the CDR3 reads CAISVQGKDSPLHF. The DNA for the CDR3 is TGTGCCATCAGTGTACAGGGGAAAGATTCACCCCTCCACTTT.

The chain has TRBV5-1 and TRBJ1-4, with 7 bases aligning to TRBD1. CDR1 is SGHRS and CDR2 is YFSETQ in the germline V gene. V trimming: 4 bases; J trimming: 8 bases; junction bases outside the gene matches: 11. The CDR3 spans 15 residues. CDR3 sequence (DNA): TGCGCCAGCAGCCCAGGAGGGGGCGGATACGAAAAACTGTTTTTT. Its translation is CASSPGGGGYEKLFF.

The chain is built from TRBV6-4 and TRBJ1-4; D gene uncertain. The CDR3 spans 13 residues. The V and J ends lost 8 bases and 8 bases respectively, with 15 bases between them. In germline, CDR1 is MRHNA, CDR2 SNTAGT. The chain's CDR3 is CASPTRRREKLFF. The CDR3 region has the DNA TGTGCCAGCCCGACAAGGAGGCGCGAAAAACTGTTTTTT.

V and J are TRBV12-3 or TRBV12-4 and TRBJ2-7; D gene ambiguous. This CDR3 contains 11 residues. V dropped 4 bases and J dropped 3 bases, with 4 bases sitting between them. The CDR3 sequence is CASSSYYEQYF. Here the CDR3 DNA reads TGTGCCAGCAGTTCCTACTACGAGCAGTACTTC.

CDR3 amino acids: CASSLSGYGYTF. In DNA, the CDR3 is TGTGCCAGCAGTTTATCCGGCTATGGCTACACCTTC. This chain joins TRBV28 and TRBJ1-2; no reliable D call. Germline V lookup: CDR1 MDHEN, CDR2 SYDVKM. The CDR3 totals 12 residues. The ends were cut back, 1 base at V and 4 bases at J, with 4 bases in the middle.

The J gene is TRBJ1-2, the V gene TRBV28; D is unresolved. This CDR3 region has 15 residues. V was clipped by 6 bases and J by 6 bases, with 20 bases between them. Per the germline V gene, CDR1 is MDHEN and CDR2 is SYDVKM. Here the CDR3 reads CASSPSRGVGNGYTF. CDR3 nucleotides: TGTGCCAGCAGCCCCTCCCGCGGTGTTGGTAATGGCTACACCTTC.

This rearrangement joins TRBV20-1 to TRBJ2-4; maybe TRBD2 (5 bases). V lost 3 bases to trimming and J lost 1 base, with 16 bases between them. The CDR3 covers 16 residues. CDR1 and CDR2 (germline): DFQATT, SNEGSKA (reference sequence). CDR3 residues: CSASPAGGLAKNIQYF. The CDR3 DNA sequence: TGCAGTGCTAGTCCGGCAGGAGGCCTGGCCAAAAACATTCAGTACTTC.

V and J are TRBV28 and TRBJ1-5; 8 bases match TRBD1. The CDR3 runs to 16 residues. Germline CDR1 reads MDHEN; CDR2 reads SYDVKM. Losses at the gene ends were 5 bases for V and 4 bases for J; bases not matched to a gene: 10. This CDR3 is CASSLPTGVGNQPQHF. Here the CDR3 DNA reads TGTGCCAGCAGTCTCCCGACAGGGGTAGGGAATCAGCCCCAGCATTTT.

This chain uses TRBV18 with TRBJ2-7; TRBD2 might be the D (7 bases). Per germline, CDR1 KGHSH and CDR2 LQKENI. The CDR3 is 14 amino acids. The V and J ends lost 0 bases and 6 bases respectively, with 12 bases between them. CDR3 bases: TGTGCCAGCTCACCACCGGGGGGGGCGAGCGAGCAGTACTTC. Its protein is CASSPPGGASEQYF.

The chain carries TRBV10-1 and TRBJ1-1, with D unclear. CDR1 is WNHNN and CDR2 is SYGVQD in the germline V gene (reference sequence). The CDR3 length is 14 residues. Trimming removed 5 bases at V and 2 bases at J, with 12 bases between. This CDR3 reads CASSPSTSNTEAFF. In nucleotides, the CDR3 is TGCGCCAGCAGTCCATCCACAAGTAACACTGAAGCTTTCTTT.

This clone was seen just once. The chain recombines TRBV10-3 with TRBJ1-5; TRBD1 matches at 8 bases. The CDR3 sequence is 14 residues long. The V and J ends lost 6 bases and 7 bases, in that order; junction bases with no gene match: 8. Per germline, CDR1 ENHRY and CDR2 SYGVKD. As DNA, the CDR3 is TGTGCCATCAGCCGCGGACAGGGCGGACAGCCCCAGCATTTT. This encodes CAISRGQGGQPQHF.

The rearrangement joins TRBV28 to TRBJ2-1, with 7 bases aligning to TRBD2. Per germline, CDR1 MDHEN and CDR2 SYDVKM. The CDR3 runs to 16 residues. Germline trimming cut 1 base from V and 4 bases from J; bases unmatched to any gene: 7. CDR3 nucleotide sequence: TGTGCCAGCAGTTTATTTGGCGGGAGATATTACAATGAGCAGTTCTTC. This gives the protein CASSLFGGRYYNEQFF. The entire variable domain, with the rest obtained from reference TRBV28 and TRBJ2-1, is as follows: DVKVTQSSRYLVKRTGEKVFLECVQDMDHENMFWYRQDPGLGLRLIYFSYDVKMKEKGDIPEGYSVSREKKERFSLILESASTNQTSMYLCASSLFGGRYYNEQFFGPGTRLTVL.

Concerning this clone: Additional DNA sequences in this sample encode the identical CDR3. This chain connects TRBV27 to TRBJ1-2; possibly TRBD1 for D (5 bases). The germline V and J ends were trimmed by 2 bases and 1 base, with 5 bases remaining between them. In germline, CDR1 is MNHEY, CDR2 SMNVEV (reference sequence). The CDR3 is 13 amino acids. The CDR3 here is CASSLQGNYGYTF. CDR3 nucleotide sequence: TGTGCCAGCAGTTTACAGGGTAACTATGGCTACACCTTC.

This chain joins TRBV30 and TRBJ2-1, with D maybe TRBD2 (5 bases). The CDR3 is 14 residues long. V lost 1 base and J 0 bases, leaving 7 bases between the germline ends. Germline CDR1 is GTSNPN and CDR2 is SVGIG (reference sequence). The CDR3, as DNA: TGTGCCTGGAGTGGGACTGCCTCCTACAATGAGCAGTTCTTC. Protein product: CAWSGTASYNEQFF.

This clone was seen a few times. This sequence joins TRBV24-1 and TRBJ2-5; no clear D gene. CDR1 and CDR2 from the germline V gene are KGHDR and SFDVKD. V lost 4 bases to trimming and J lost 5 bases, with 13 bases between them. The CDR3 extends over 14 amino acids. CDR3 sequence reads: CATSDPWLGETQYF. The CDR3 DNA is TGTGCCACCAGTGACCCCTGGCTTGGCGAGACCCAGTACTTC.